These 25 T cell receptor beta chains share one sample of origin, sequenced in a study of T cell repertoires in cytomegalovirus infection. These receptors have no identified antigens. TCRdb itself ran the reads through MiXCR, one entry per CDR3 protein. The data show fewer than 1,000,000 distinct CDR3 sequences, with more than 25% seen just once and over 12% held by the top ten. Material: cultured CD8+ T cells from PBMCs, obtained from culture after CMV antigen stimulation. These receptors all come from a human donor in good health (CMV status not recorded). Some clones in this sample may be carry-over from other donors' samples.

This sequence joins TRBV2 and TRBJ2-3, with D perhaps matching TRBD2 (5 bases). The V end was cut by 6 bases, the J end by 2 bases, with 30 bases between. Germline CDR1 SNHLY, CDR2 FYNNEI. The CDR3 contains 20 residues. The CDR3 sequence: CASSPSGWLASLRDTDTQYF. The CDR3 region has the DNA TGTGCCAGCAGCCCCTCCGGGTGGCTAGCTTCCCTCAGAGACACAGATACGCAGTATTTT.

The V gene is TRBV7-9, the J gene TRBJ2-5; a possible D gene is TRBD2 (6 bases). This CDR3 has 14 residues. The V end lost 3 bases, the J end lost 5 bases, and 13 bases lay between the germline ends. Germline values: CDR1 SEHNR, CDR2 FQNEAQ (reference sequence). CDR3 DNA sequence: TGTGCCAGCAGCTTCATACTAGCCTCCGAGACCCAGTACTTC. Translating gives CASSFILASETQYF.

CDR3 region: CASDLGYEAFF. In nucleotides, the CDR3 is TGTGCCAGTGATTTGGGCTATGAAGCTTTCTTT. The chain couples TRBV19 to TRBJ1-1, with D hard to call. This CDR3 contains 11 residues. V was clipped by 8 bases and J by 7 bases, with 11 bases between them. Looked up from germline, CDR1 is LNHDA and CDR2 is SQIVND (reference sequence).

This clonotype was detected a few times. The V call is TRBV5-6, the J call TRBJ2-1; no reliable D call. Trimming left V 4 bases short and J 13 bases short, with 18 bases between. The CDR3 covers 13 residues. The germline V gene encodes CDR1 SGHDT and CDR2 YYEEEE. Written as DNA, the CDR3 is TGTGCCAGCAGCCTCGAAGGACGAACTATTCAGTTCTTC. It encodes CASSLEGRTIQFF. Supplemented by reference TRBV5-6 and TRBJ2-1, the full variable domain reads DAGVTQSPTHLIKTRGQQVTLRCSPKSGHDTVSWYQQALGQGPQFIFQYYEEEERQRGNFPDRFSGHQFPNYSSELNVNALLLGDSALYLCASSLEGRTIQFFGPGTRLTVL.

Of note for this clonotype: Relative to the germline gene, one junction end is altered; a read error may explain this. V is TRBV27 and J is TRBJ2-2; possible D gene TRBD2, 6 bases. CDR3 length: 14 amino acids. Looked up from germline, CDR1 is MNHEY and CDR2 is SMNVEV (reference sequence). CDR3 loop: CASSFWGIGGELVF. Here the CDR3 DNA reads TGTGCCAGCAGTTTCTGGGGAATAGGCGGGGAGCTGGTTTTT.

Only a few counts were recorded for this clonotype. The gene calls are TRBV7-9 and TRBJ1-1; no firm D call. The CDR3 length is 14 residues. Germline assignment: CDR1 SEHNR and CDR2 FQNEAQ (reference sequence). V lost 2 bases, J lost 2 bases, and 9 bases lay in between. Written as DNA, the CDR3 is TGTGCCAGCAGCTTAACGGCCTCCAACACTGAAGCTTTCTTT. Its translation: CASSLTASNTEAFF.

This clonotype was recorded a few times. The rearrangement links TRBV12-3 or TRBV12-4 to TRBJ2-7; 10 nucleotides align to TRBD2. V was clipped by 2 bases and J by 3 bases; unmatched bases: 1. The CDR3 runs to 14 residues. This CDR3 reads CASSLKRGGYEQYF. Here the CDR3 DNA reads TGTGCCAGCAGTTTAAAGCGGGGGGGCTACGAGCAGTACTTC.

The chain uses TRBV20-1 and TRBJ1-5; D possibly corresponds to TRBD1 (6 bases). V lost 4 bases and J lost 2, with 12 bases in between. CDR3 length equals 14 residues. Looked up from germline, CDR1 is DFQATT and CDR2 is SNEGSKA (reference sequence). The CDR3 loop is CSAKQGRGNQPQHF. DNA of the CDR3: TGCAGTGCTAAACAGGGCAGGGGCAATCAGCCCCAGCATTTT.

This clonotype came up many times. This rearrangement joins TRBV7-2 to TRBJ2-5; D possibly corresponds to TRBD1 (7 bases). The CDR3 runs to 15 residues. Germline V gene lookup returns CDR1 SGHTA and CDR2 FQGNSA. The V and J ends lost 1 base and 5 bases respectively, with 14 bases between them. In DNA form, the CDR3 reads TGTGCCAGCAGCTTAGTGCGGGACAGACGGGAGACCCAGTACTTC. Protein: CASSLVRDRRETQYF.

This clonotype was detected ten times or more. V gene TRBV7-9 combines with J gene TRBJ2-7; no clear D. CDR3 length: 14 amino acids. Trimming removed 1 base from V and 2 bases from J, with 9 bases in between. CDR1 is SEHNR and CDR2 is FQNEAQ in the germline V gene (reference sequence). CDR3 residues: CASSLVGTTYEQYF. CDR3 DNA sequence: TGTGCCAGCAGCTTAGTTGGCACTACCTACGAGCAGTACTTC.

This clonotype was recorded at least ten times. The chain couples TRBV7-3 to TRBJ2-2; perhaps D is TRBD1 or TRBD2 (5 bases each). The V end lost 0 bases, the J end lost 5 bases, and 7 bases lay between the germline ends. Germline V gene lookup returns CDR1 SGHTA and CDR2 FQGTGA. The CDR3 is 14 residues long. DNA for the CDR3: TGTGCCAGCAGCTTAACGGGGGAGACCGGGGAGCTGTTTTTT. This translates into CASSLTGETGELFF. The full variable domain, its missing parts supplied by reference TRBV7-3 and TRBJ2-2, is GAGVSQTPSNKVTEKGKYVELRCDPISGHTALYWYRQSLGQGPEFLIYFQGTGAADDSGLPNDRFFAVRPEGSVSTLKIQRTERGDSAVYLCASSLTGETGELFFGEGSRLTVL.

The chain recombines TRBV3-1 with TRBJ2-6; D is possibly TRBD1 (5 bases). Germline assignment: CDR1 LGHDT and CDR2 YNNKEL (reference sequence). Trimming removed 2 bases from V and 0 bases from J, with 11 bases in between. The CDR3 runs 17 residues. CDR3: CASSQTGAPSGANVLTF. The CDR3 coding sequence is TGTGCCAGCAGCCAAACAGGAGCACCCTCTGGGGCCAACGTCCTGACTTTC.

This clonotype was observed at least ten times. V is TRBV4-1 and J is TRBJ2-2; TRBD1 matches at 10 bases. Germline lookup yields CDR1 MGHRA and CDR2 YSYEKL. The J segment lost 8 bases and the V segment lost 1 base, leaving 19 bases of the junction unmatched. The CDR3 is 20 amino acids. Here the CDR3 reads CASSQGILRRDRGSWGELFF. CDR3 nucleotide sequence: TGCGCCAGCAGCCAAGGGATACTGCGAAGGGACAGGGGTTCGTGGGGGGAGCTGTTTTTT.

CDR3 sequence reads: CASSLWTVYYEQYF. DNA for the CDR3: TGTGCCAGCAGCTTATGGACAGTTTACTACGAGCAGTACTTC. The rearrangement joins TRBV11-2 to TRBJ2-7; TRBD1 is a possible D gene (6 bases). Trimming took off 2 bases at V and 3 bases at J, with 11 bases between the two ends. The CDR3 contains 14 residues. CDR1 and CDR2 (germline): SGHAT, FQNNGV.

The chain links TRBV5-1 to TRBJ1-3; 9 nucleotides line up with TRBD1. Germline trimming cut 1 base from V and 4 bases from J; bases unmatched to any gene: 3. Germline-derived CDR1 and CDR2 are SGHRS and YFSETQ. The CDR3 has 15 amino acids. In DNA form, the CDR3 reads TGCGCCAGCAGCTTGACCGGGACAGGGGGAAACACCATATATTTT. It is translated as CASSLTGTGGNTIYF. Full variable domain (missing parts from reference TRBV5-1 and TRBJ1-3): KAGVTQTPRYLIKTRGQQVTLSCSPISGHRSVSWYQQTPGQGLQFLFEYFSETQRNKGNFPGRFSGRQFSNSRSEMNVSTLELGDSALYLCASSLTGTGGNTIYFGEGSWLTVV.

The V call is TRBV4-3, the J call TRBJ2-2; weak D call: TRBD2 (6 bases). The germline V gene encodes CDR1 LGHNA and CDR2 YSLEER. V was pared by 3 bases and J by 5 bases, with 13 bases between. This CDR3 has 15 amino acids. The CDR3 nucleotides are TGCGCCAGCAGCCAGGGAGGATTCCGGACCGGGGAGCTGTTTTTT. Its translation: CASSQGGFRTGELFF.

A note on this clonotype: The junction departs from germline at one end; a sequencing error may be responsible. The chain's CDR3 is CAGSLAAIGTEAFF. The DNA of the CDR3 is TGTGCCGGCAGCTTAGCAGCAATAGGCACTGAAGCTTTCTTT. This chain links TRBV7-2 with TRBJ1-1; D call uncertain. This CDR3 is 14 amino acids long. Germline V gives CDR1 SGHTA, CDR2 FQGNSA.

V gene TRBV4-1 combines with J gene TRBJ1-2; 10 positions match TRBD1. The CDR3 spans 15 residues. Trimming removed 0 bases from V and 6 bases from J; junction bases left unmatched: 4. The germline CDR1 and CDR2 sequences are MGHRA and YSYEKL. The CDR3 reads CASSQDPGTGDGYTF. In nucleotides, the CDR3 is TGCGCCAGCAGCCAAGATCCGGGGACAGGGGATGGCTACACCTTC.

About this clonotype itself: Given a much more abundant clone one base away, this may be a read error. V is TRBV7-8 and J is TRBJ1-2; TRBD1 is a possible D gene (6 bases). Germline V gene data show CDR1 as SGHVS and CDR2 as FQNEAQ. The CDR3 spans 14 residues. The CDR3 region has the DNA TGTACCAGCAGCCCTCGGACAGACCTCTATGGCTACACCTTC. It codes for CTSSPRTDLYGYTF.

About this clonotype itself: Mismatch with germline at one junction end may stem from a read error. The chain combines TRBV5-3 with TRBJ2-3; D unresolved. TRBV5-3 is identified as an open reading frame with a role that is uncertain. CDR3 length equals 14 residues. This CDR3 is CASSFEYATDTQYF. In DNA form, the CDR3 reads TGTGCCAGCAGCTTTGAGTACGCCACAGATACGCAGTATTTT.

The chain has TRBV20-1 and TRBJ2-1; a possible D gene is TRBD2 (6 bases). Germline V gives CDR1 DFQATT, CDR2 SNEGSKA (reference sequence). This CDR3 has 13 amino acids. V lost 6 bases and J lost 3, with 12 bases in between. CDR3 loop: CSAVGTFYNEQFF. DNA of the CDR3: TGCAGTGCAGTAGGGACTTTCTACAATGAGCAGTTCTTC.

There are a few counts of this clonotype. This chain joins TRBV6-5 and TRBJ1-2; D not certain. With 2 bases removed from V and 3 bases from J, the gap between germline ends came to 16 bases. The CDR3 totals 16 residues. The germline V gene encodes CDR1 MNHEY and CDR2 SVGAGI. Written as DNA, the CDR3 is TGTGCCAGCAGTTACCCTCGCGGCACGATGGACTATGGCTACACCTTC. This encodes CASSYPRGTMDYGYTF.

This clonotype was observed a handful of times. V is TRBV27 and J is TRBJ2-1, with TRBD1 matching 7 bases. This CDR3 is 15 amino acids long. After removal of 7 bases from V and 8 bases from J, the junction contained 14 bases not matched to a gene. CDR1 MNHEY and CDR2 SMNVEV come from the germline V gene (reference sequence). This CDR3 is CASNPGTVHSHEQFF. DNA for the CDR3: TGTGCCAGCAATCCCGGGACAGTTCATAGCCATGAGCAGTTCTTC.

V gene TRBV28 combines with J gene TRBJ1-5; D uncertain. The CDR3 is 15 amino acids. From germline, CDR1 is MDHEN and CDR2 SYDVKM. The V end lost 3 bases, the J end lost 5 bases, and 14 bases lay between the germline ends. The CDR3 protein is CASSFGGLYYQPQHF. The CDR3 DNA is TGTGCCAGCAGTTTCGGCGGGTTATACTATCAGCCCCAGCATTTT.

The rearrangement uses TRBV7-9 and TRBJ2-4, with D hard to call. The V end was cut by 1 base, the J end by 3 bases, with 1 base between. The germline gives CDR1 SEHNR, CDR2 FQNEAQ (reference sequence). This CDR3 has 12 residues. This CDR3 is CASSLGKNIQYF. CDR3 DNA sequence: TGTGCCAGCAGCTTAGGCAAAAACATTCAGTACTTC.